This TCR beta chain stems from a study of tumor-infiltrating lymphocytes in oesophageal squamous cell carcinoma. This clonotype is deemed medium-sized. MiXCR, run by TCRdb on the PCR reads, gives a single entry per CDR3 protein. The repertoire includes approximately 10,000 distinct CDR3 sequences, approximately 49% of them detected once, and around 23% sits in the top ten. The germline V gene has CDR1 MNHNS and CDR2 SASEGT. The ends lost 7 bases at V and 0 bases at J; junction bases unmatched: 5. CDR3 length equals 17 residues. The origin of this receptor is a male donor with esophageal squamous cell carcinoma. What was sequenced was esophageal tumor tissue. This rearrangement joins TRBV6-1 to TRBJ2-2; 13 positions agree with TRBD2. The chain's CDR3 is CASTLLAGGPNTGELFF. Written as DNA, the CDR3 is TGTGCCAGCACTCTACTAGCGGGAGGGCCGAACACCGGGGAGCTGTTTTTT.